This T cell receptor beta chain was identified during a study of cytomegalovirus exposure and HLA in healthy donors. As for the study in general: Within an early data release were around 87 million unique TCRs drawn from HLA-typed donors. Study observations and caveats: An analysis was carried out at a later point. It showed that HLA-associated TCR beta chains were more clonally expanded than equally common non-associated chains. In vitro confirmation showed three CMV-associated chains to be CMV antigen specific. CMV serostatus stood as the only immune exposure information on hand.

The PCR had 60 Vbeta and 13 Jbeta primers. The method was immunoSEQ multiplex PCR; TCRdb's version includes in-frame clones alone and lacks a portion of them. This repertoire shows 200,000 to 250,000 clones, 80% to 90% found once; its top ten account for roughly 0.22%. Germline loops: CDR1 KGHSH, CDR2 LQKENI. CDR3 length equals 17 residues. The junction had 14 bases not matched to a gene; V was cut back by 3 bases and J by 9 bases. In the case of this clone: Its antigen is as yet unknown.

The chain employs TRBV18 and TRBJ2-2, with TRBD2 matching over 9 bases. The receptor comes from a girl aged 2 to 9 in good health and CMV-seronegative. The specimen was PBMCs. The CDR3 DNA reads TGTGCCAGCTCACCGCTATTTAGCGGGAGTCGGCGCCGGGAGCTGTTTTTT. Its protein is CASSPLFSGSRRRELFF.